These 6 T cell receptor beta chains were all obtained from the same sample, sequenced in a study of T cells in Graves' hyperthyroidism and ophthalmopathy. There were TCR beta CDR3 regions amplified from RNA transcripts. Carried out on the TCR CDR3, a first-round RT-PCR used the HTBI primer set. TCRdb called the multiplex PCR reads again in MiXCR, with one record for every CDR3 protein. In the table there are roughly 280,000 distinct CDR3 sequences, approximately 21% of which are singletons. Source material: blood. The receptors come from a man aged 30-40 years with Graves' ophthalmopathy.

The chain uses TRBV29-1 and TRBJ2-2, with TRBD1 identical over 9 bases. The CDR3 has 16 residues. Germline V gene data show CDR1 as SQVTM and CDR2 as ANQGSEA. V lost 4 bases and J lost 4; bases outside the gene matches: 10. The CDR3 DNA reads as TGCAGCGTTGGGCCTGGGGGGACAGGGAGCACCGGGGAGCTGTTTTTT. Residues: CSVGPGGTGSTGELFF.

This clonotype was seen only a few times. The chain links TRBV18 to TRBJ1-2; weak D call: TRBD1 (5 bases). CDR1 KGHSH and CDR2 LQKENI come from the germline V gene. This CDR3 spans 15 amino acids. Between the trimmed V and J ends, which lost 6 bases and 0 bases, there was a span of 14 bases. The CDR3: CASSLTGTTNYGYTF. In nucleotides, the CDR3 is TGTGCCAGCTCGCTGACCGGGACCACTAACTATGGCTACACCTTC.

At least ten counts were recorded for this clonotype. The V gene is TRBV3-1, the J gene TRBJ2-7, with 9 bases lining up with TRBD2. Germline V gene sequence: CDR1 LGHDT, CDR2 YNNKEL (reference sequence). This CDR3 has 14 amino acids. J was trimmed by 9 bases and V by 5 bases; bases with no gene match: 11. The CDR3 loop reads CASSEREEQLGQYF. CDR3 coding DNA: TGTGCCAGCAGCGAGCGGGAGGAGCAGCTGGGGCAGTACTTC.

This clonotype was counted ten times or more. The chain recombines TRBV11-1 with TRBJ2-1; perhaps D is TRBD1 or TRBD2 (5 bases each). V lost 5 bases and J 6 bases, leaving 23 bases between the germline ends. This CDR3 contains 17 residues. CDR1 SGHAT and CDR2 FQDESV come from the germline V gene (reference sequence). CDR3 amino acids: CASSEEWAGTPFNEQFF. The DNA of the CDR3 is TGTGCCAGCAGCGAGGAATGGGCCGGGACGCCCTTCAATGAGCAGTTCTTC.

The chain is built from TRBV20-1 and TRBJ1-1; D call uncertain. The CDR3 sequence is 11 residues long. The V end was cut by 7 bases, the J end by 0 bases, with 6 bases between. From germline, CDR1 is DFQATT and CDR2 SNEGSKA (reference sequence). DNA for the CDR3: TGCAGTGTCCTGGTGAACACTGAAGCTTTCTTT. This sequence encodes CSVLVNTEAFF.

This clonotype has just a few counts. V usage is TRBV2 and J usage is TRBJ2-7; D is undetermined. The CDR3 extends over 12 amino acids. Trimming pared 2 bases from V and 4 bases from J, leaving 6 bases between. Germline V gene data show CDR1 as SNHLY and CDR2 as FYNNEI. The CDR3: CASSENLYEQYF. CDR3 DNA: TGTGCCAGCAGTGAAAACCTTTACGAGCAGTACTTC. Together with reference TRBV2 and TRBJ2-7, the CDR3 gives the full variable domain: EPEVTQTPSHQVTQMGQEVILRCVPISNHLYFYWYRQILGQKVEFLVSFYNNEISEKSEIFDDQFSVERPDGSNFTLKIRSTKLEDSAMYFCASSENLYEQYFGPGTRLTVT.